The T cell receptor (beta chain) under discussion was sequenced for a study of T cell responses to AZD1222 COVID-19 vaccine (dated by TCRdb to the early 2020s). A note on the overall study: AZD1222 recipients with second doses at about 4 weeks or about 12 weeks were pooled, because spike-specific TCR depth and breadth did not differ between schedules. TCR sequencing covered over 230 trial participants: roughly 200 given two doses of AZD1222 and approximately 26 given two doses of MenACWY control vaccine. Trial participants were enrolled by age into subgroups of 18-55, 56-69 and 70-plus years, and roughly 150, 30 and 60 TCR-sequenced participants, respectively, were included in these subgroups. The paper as a whole reports these results and caveats: The whole spike protein was spanned by vaccine-associated CD4 TCRs, and dominant responses were seen in regions 160-218 and 743-854. In the small 56-69-year group, the increase in depth fell short of significance, most likely because of low power. Participants were mostly white British, with more females than males. The authors suggested clonal diversity may have been underestimated. Conclusions about previously exposed vaccinees are limited, since just six AZD1222 recipients were seropositive for SARS-CoV-2 at baseline. Because no day 14 peak-response samples were available, the repertoires could be characterized only after the peak T cell response. After two AZD1222 doses, spike-specific TCR breadth and depth were significantly higher than at day 0 and than in MenACWY recipients. Reportedly, almost half of the unique spike-specific TCRs recognized epitopes lying outside the regions that are mutated in the B.1.351 and B.1.1.7 variants.

Counted from cysteine to phenylalanine, this CDR3 has 14 amino acids. The read is trimmed to its CDR3 DNA, 42 bases read in frame from base 1. CDR1 and CDR2 were assigned from the germline V gene as SGHRS and YFSETQ. V is clipped by 0 bases and J by 7 bases, and the sequence between their germline boundaries is 13 bases long. The CDR3 regions of human TCRbeta chains were analyzed by immunosequencing. In the paper's pipeline: TCRs in the repertoires were matched against a reference library of SARS-CoV-2-specific TCRs that had been generated with the MIRA antigen-specificity platform. Breadth was defined as the fraction of unique TCRs that were SARS-CoV-2-associated, and depth was defined as the fraction of total T cells that were SARS-CoV-2-associated. Using the MIRA data, each spike-specific TCR was assigned both to the spike region to which the TCR was reactive and to a CD4 or CD8 class. Log10-transformed breadth and depth values were compared by one-way ANOVA with Sidak's multiple comparisons tests. Imported from immuneACCESS, the table was reduced by TCRdb to in-frame sequences with V and J called. These copies leave out some clones; in studies compared against another copy, an unresolved V gene accounts for under half, and the cause of the remainder is not known. V, J and clone size are taken as reported in that table, and D and trimming were inferred from the DNA itself. This sample has more than 150,000 clones in its table, and 88% of those were observed once. In total, the top ten clones hold roughly 0.49% of the sample.

The sample's time point label, decoded: baseline before first vaccination. Samples from vaccinated people were obtained from the UK trials COV001 and COV002, which included a single-blind randomized controlled phase 2/3 trial of AZD1222 (ChAdOx1 nCoV-19) in healthy adults. Trial participant PBMC samples were collected at day 0 and day 28 after the second dose for TCRbeta chain sequencing. Remarks on this clone: There is no known antigen for this receptor. Base-call qualities are not available, and no considerably larger clone is one nucleotide away.

This material consisted of peripheral blood, taken on day 0 of AZD1222 vaccination. The rearrangement combines TRBV5-1 with TRBJ1-2; no D gene is confidently identified. This clonotype originated in an adult in good health. In nucleotide form, the sequence is TGCGCCAGCAGCTTGGACAACTTCGACCGTGGCTACACCTTC. Its translation reads: CASSLDNFDRGYTF.